This T cell receptor beta chain emerged from a study of identifying expanded T cells in peripheral blood. General study points: Across healthy donors, higher total template counts meant significantly greater approximately two-week count variance.

Note on this clone: Its antigen is still unknown.

Germline values: CDR1 SGHNT, CDR2 YYREEE (reference sequence). The CDR3 spans 14 residues. Trimming took 2 bases from V and 3 from J; bases not matched to a gene: 4. Sequencing was performed with immunoSEQ multiplex PCR; in TCRdb, only in-frame clones are kept and a portion is missing. The sample comprises approximately 130,000 clones, 86% of which are singletons, and approximately 8% rests with the top ten. During the collection period, no donor immune events like infections were recorded. Sequenced material: blood. The TCR originated in a person between 18 and 69 years old in good health. This rearrangement joins TRBV5-4 to TRBJ2-7, with TRBD2 matching over 8 bases. CDR3 sequence: CASSLGREGYEQYF. In nucleotides, the CDR3 is TGTGCCAGCAGCTTAGGACGGGAGGGCTACGAGCAGTACTTC.